Listed below are T cell receptor beta chains from one sample, sequenced in a study of T cell repertoires in cytomegalovirus infection. TCRdb re-called the reads through MiXCR, storing one row per CDR3 protein. Altogether approximately 250,000 distinct CDR3 sequences are present, about 5.9% being singletons, with the ten largest covering 5.5% to 8%. Sequencing was done on a sample of PBMCs. The receptors here all came from a human donor in good health (CMV status not recorded). Some clones in this sample may be carry-over from other donors' samples. The CDR3 runs from the conserved cysteine through the conserved F or W. D genes are given only for firm matches. Clone size appears in some rows only: once, few, many, or a class for an expanded clone.

d_gene,len,j_gene,v_gene,abundance,CDR3nt,CDR3aa
NA,15,TRBJ2-7,TRBV7-9,many,TGTGCCAGCAGCGCCCTCCCAGGGACCGGCGACGAGCAGTACTTC,CASSALPGTGDEQYF
NA,16,TRBJ2-1,TRBV28,many,TGTGCCAGCAGTTTACTTGGGGGGGGGGCCCAGGATGAGCAGTTCTTC,CASSLLGGGAQDEQFF
NA,14,TRBJ2-1,TRBV6-4,NA,TGTGCCAGCAGTGCAGGGGACGATTACAATGAGCAGTTCTTC,CASSAGDDYNEQFF
NA,15,TRBJ1-5,TRBV6-1,many,TGTGCCAGCAGCTCCCAGGGTGGGGGCAATCAGCCCCAGCATTTT,CASSSQGGGNQPQHF
NA,13,TRBJ2-5,TRBV20-1,few,TGCAGTGCCACAGGACAGACCCAAGAGACCCAGTACTTC,CSATGQTQETQYF
TRBD1,18,TRBJ1-2,TRBV27,many,TGTGCCAGCAGTGCCCAATTCCCGGGACAGGGGGGAAGCTATGGCTACACCTTC,CASSAQFPGQGGSYGYTF
NA,11,TRBJ1-2,TRBV24-1,NA,TGTGCCACCAGTGATTTCTATGGCTACACCTTC,CATSDFYGYTF
NA,15,TRBJ1-5,TRBV7-2,many,TGTGCCAGCAGCTCGGACGCGGGTCGCAATCAGCCCCAGCATTTT,CASSSDAGRNQPQHF
NA,13,TRBJ1-1,TRBV29-1,many,TGCAGCGTTGAAGGGCGCCTTAGCCTGCATGCTTTCTTT,CSVEGRLSLHAFF
NA,16,TRBJ1-5,TRBV19,NA,TGTGCCAGTAGTATTTATACGGCGAGTAGCAATCAGCCCCAGCATTTT,CASSIYTASSNQPQHF
NA,15,TRBJ1-1,TRBV6-5,many,TGTGCCAGCAGTTACTCCCCTGCTGGGAACACTGAAGCTTTCTTT,CASSYSPAGNTEAFF
NA,11,TRBJ2-3,TRBV2,few,TGTGCCAGCACCGATCGAGATACGCAGTATTTT,CASTDRDTQYF
NA,12,TRBJ1-5,TRBV19,once,TGTGCCACCAAACGGGGGAGTCAGCCCCAGCATTTT,CATKRGSQPQHF
NA,14,TRBJ2-7,TRBV6-2/TRBV6-3,many,TGTGCCAGCACCAAAAGGACTTTGACCTACGAGCAGTACTTC,CASTKRTLTYEQYF
NA,15,TRBJ2-2,TRBV27,few,TGTGCCAGCAGTTCGACAGGGACTAACACCGGGGAGCTGTTTTTT,CASSSTGTNTGELFF
NA,15,TRBJ2-7,TRBV20-1,NA,TGCAGTGCTAGAGGCCTAGGGGTCACGTCCTACGAGCAGTACTTC,CSARGLGVTSYEQYF
NA,11,TRBJ2-3,TRBV6-2/TRBV6-3,NA,TGTGCCAGCAGCCGCGACTCCAACCAGTATTTT,CASSRDSNQYF
TRBD1,13,TRBJ1-2,TRBV7-9,many,TGTGCCAGCAGCCGGGACAGTGACTATGGCTACACCTTC,CASSRDSDYGYTF
NA,12,TRBJ2-7,TRBV5-5,many,TGTGCCAGCAGCTTGAGTTACTACGAGCAGTACTTC,CASSLSYYEQYF
TRBD1,14,TRBJ2-7,TRBV6-6,many,TGTGCCAGCAGTTACGCCGACAGGGCCCACGAGCAGTACTTC,CASSYADRAHEQYF
TRBD1,13,TRBJ2-7,TRBV20-1,many,TGCAGTGCTAAAATACAGGGGGCCAACGAGCAGTACTTC,CSAKIQGANEQYF
TRBD1,15,TRBJ2-1,TRBV7-8,many,TGTGCCAGCAGCTATCGACAGGGGGCCAAAGATGAGCAGTTCTTC,CASSYRQGAKDEQFF
NA,16,TRBJ2-5,TRBV6-6,NA,TGTGCCAGCAGTCGCGGGACAGCCCCAGGGCAAGAGACCCAGTACTTC,CASSRGTAPGQETQYF
TRBD1,15,TRBJ1-2,TRBV7-2,many,TGTGCCAGCAGCTCGGACAGGGCAATATACTATGGCTACACCTTC,CASSSDRAIYYGYTF
TRBD2,17,TRBJ2-7,TRBV6-2/TRBV6-3,many,TGTGCCAGCAGTTCAGCGGGGGGGGGCGGGAAAACCTACGAGCAGTACTTC,CASSSAGGGGKTYEQYF
NA,14,TRBJ2-7,TRBV20-1,few,TGCAGTGCGCGACCCTCGACGGATACCTACGAGCAGTACTTC,CSARPSTDTYEQYF
TRBD2,13,TRBJ2-1,TRBV29-1,many,TGCAGCGTCGGGACTAGTTCTATGAATGAGCAGTTCTTC,CSVGTSSMNEQFF
TRBD1,15,TRBJ1-4,TRBV5-5,many,TGTGCCAGCAGCCTGACAGGGGGCGCGTATGAAAAACTGTTTTTT,CASSLTGGAYEKLFF
NA,11,TRBJ2-7,TRBV20-1,many,TGCAGTGCTAGTATTATGAGCGAGCAGTACTTC,CSASIMSEQYF
NA,13,TRBJ1-5,TRBV7-8,many,TGTGCCAGCAGCTTATTCGGGGATCAGCCCCAGCATTTT,CASSLFGDQPQHF
TRBD1,14,TRBJ2-7,TRBV6-2/TRBV6-3,many,TGTGCCAGCAGTTTGGTGACAGGGTACTACGAGCAGTACTTC,CASSLVTGYYEQYF
TRBD1,16,TRBJ2-4,TRBV14,many,TGTGCCAGCAGCCAAGTCGGGACAGCGTTACAAAACATTCAGTACTTC,CASSQVGTALQNIQYF
NA,13,TRBJ2-1,TRBV2,many,TGTGCCAGCAACCCCGACTATAACAATGAGCAGTTCTTC,CASNPDYNNEQFF
NA,15,TRBJ1-6,TRBV7-2,many,TGTGCCAGCAGCTTAGCGCAGGGGCCGAAATCACCCCTCCACTTT,CASSLAQGPKSPLHF
NA,14,TRBJ1-6,TRBV12-3/TRBV12-4,many,TGTGCCAGCAGTTTATCCAGCAAGGCGTCACCCCTCCACTTT,CASSLSSKASPLHF
NA,15,TRBJ2-6,TRBV6-5,NA,TGTGCCGGCAGTTACGGGGGTTCTGGGGCCAACGTCCTGACTTTC,CAGSYGGSGANVLTF
NA,14,TRBJ1-2,TRBV7-9,many,TGTGCCAGCAGCTCCCCTGGCAGCCCCTATGGCTACACCTTC,CASSSPGSPYGYTF
NA,15,TRBJ1-4,TRBV28,few,TGTGCCAGCAGTTTAATGGATGCAACTAATGAAAAACTGTTTTTT,CASSLMDATNEKLFF
NA,12,TRBJ1-1,TRBV10-1,many,TGCGCCAGCAGCTTAGGGCCTGGTGAAGCTTTCTTT,CASSLGPGEAFF
NA,15,TRBJ1-1,TRBV7-2,many,TGTGCCAGCAGCTTTACAGGAGCCATGAACACTGAAGCTTTCTTT,CASSFTGAMNTEAFF
NA,13,TRBJ1-1,TRBV7-2,many,TGTGCCAGCAGCTTACAGGGTTGGTCTGAAGCTTTCTTT,CASSLQGWSEAFF
TRBD2,15,TRBJ2-2,TRBV7-2,many,TGTGCCAGCAGACGTGGGGGGGCGAACACCGGGGAGCTGTTTTTT,CASRRGGANTGELFF
TRBD1,15,TRBJ2-2,TRBV12-3/TRBV12-4,many,TGTGCCAGCAGTCCCGGGACAGGGTCTACCGGGGAGCTGTTTTTT,CASSPGTGSTGELFF
NA,13,TRBJ1-1,TRBV30,NA,TGTGCCTGGGGATTCAGTGAGAACACTGAAGCTTTCTTT,CAWGFSENTEAFF
NA,17,TRBJ1-5,TRBV20-1,many,TGCAGTGCTAGAGATTCAAGGGGTCTTATGAGCAATCAGCCCCAGCATTTT,CSARDSRGLMSNQPQHF
NA,15,TRBJ2-1,TRBV12-3/TRBV12-4,many,TGTGCCAGCAGTTTAGCGTCGCCCCACCTCAATGAGCAGTTCTTC,CASSLASPHLNEQFF
TRBD1,15,TRBJ1-1,TRBV4-3,many,TGCGCCAGCAGCCAAGATGACAGGGGTTGGGGTGAAGCTTTCTTT,CASSQDDRGWGEAFF
NA,14,TRBJ2-5,TRBV29-1,few,TGCAGCGTTGAAGGAGTAACAGGACAAGAGACCCAGTACTTC,CSVEGVTGQETQYF
NA,15,TRBJ1-6,TRBV4-3,NA,TGCGCCAGCAGCCAAGATTTGCGGACAAACTCACCCCTCCACTTT,CASSQDLRTNSPLHF